What follows is one TCR beta chain and its context. Its antigen is as yet unknown. Germline assignment: CDR1 SGHRS and CDR2 YFSETQ. The CDR3 consists of 15 residues. J lost 0 bases, V lost 5 bases, and 5 bases had no gene match. This record comes from a study of long-term antiretroviral therapy in people with HIV. One or more pre-ART and two or more post-ART PBMC samples were available from each donor. General study results and limits: HIV repertoires covered narrower CDR3 length ranges than controls did. Dominance of pre-ART expanded clones persisted, fluctuating and often declining after ART.

The authors ran the immunoSEQ assay, v3.0, at survey level. A target of 40,000-50,000 T-cell genomes per sample was set for sequencing. Some clones are missing from TCRdb's copy, which holds only in-frame ones; the method was immunoSEQ multiplex PCR. The table lists around 21,000 clones, around four fifths of them singletons. This sequence was found in a man between 18 and 35 years old with HIV. V is TRBV5-1 and J is TRBJ1-3; 7 nucleotides align to TRBD1. The starting material was unsorted PBMCs, obtained approximately 4 years after starting antiretroviral therapy. CDR3 loop: CASRPTGSSGNTIYF. The CDR3 bases are TGCGCCAGCAGACCGACAGGGTCCTCTGGAAACACCATATATTTT.